This T cell receptor beta chain was captured in a study of neurological immune-mediated disorders. Study observations and caveats: Association with the multiple sclerosis repertoire cluster was not found for any clinical or MRI feature.

The T cells used for sorted libraries numbered 1 million, either CD4+ or CD8+. Germline loops: CDR1 SGDLS, CDR2 YYNGEE. V lost 4 bases and J lost 1; bases outside the gene matches: 10. The CDR3 is made up of 16 amino acids. The cDNA came from 5'RACE, which used 10-nucleotide random UMIs. MiXCR, applied by TCRdb to the 5' RACE reads, yields one record per CDR3 protein. The data contain tens of thousands of distinct CDR3 sequences, more than 5% of them singletons. This clonotype was counted between two and nine times. The antigen is not known. The TCR originated in a woman under 30 with multiple sclerosis. The gene calls are TRBV9 and TRBJ1-1, with 7 bases matching TRBD1. Sequenced material: CD4+ T cells from blood. CDR3 sequence reads: CASSTRATGRNTEAFF. The DNA of the CDR3 is TGTGCCAGCAGCACACGGGCGACAGGGAGGAACACTGAAGCTTTCTTT.